What follows are 4 T cell receptor beta chains derived from one specimen sequenced in a study of blood T cell repertoires in COVID-19. Only in-frame clones appear in the TCRdb table, and some are missing; sequencing was by immunoSEQ multiplex PCR. Of about 240,000 clones in the sample, 70% to 90% were seen once. Input material: PBMCs or T cells enriched from blood (not recorded which). The receptor set was obtained from a woman aged 40 to 49 with acute COVID-19.

This rearrangement joins TRBV19 to TRBJ2-3; 11 bases fit TRBD2. V shed 7 bases, J shed 5 bases, and the junction held 8 bases outside the gene matches. The germline V gene encodes CDR1 LNHDA and CDR2 SQIVND (reference sequence). This CDR3 is built from 15 residues. The chain's CDR3 is CASKSALAGEDTQYF. The CDR3 DNA follows: TGTGCCAGTAAGAGTGCACTAGCGGGAGAAGATACGCAGTATTTT.

The gene calls are TRBV7-9 and TRBJ1-2; possibly TRBD1 for D (6 bases). Trimming shortened V by 5 bases and J by 4 bases, and 17 bases separated the two germline ends. Germline values: CDR1 SEHNR, CDR2 FQNEAQ (reference sequence). CDR3 length: 15 amino acids. The CDR3 region has the DNA TGTGCCAGCAGCCCGACGAACACAGGGCTCTATGGCTACACCTTC. Translation: CASSPTNTGLYGYTF.

This clone appeared many times. The chain links TRBV24-1 to TRBJ2-1; 7 bases are a match to TRBD2. There are 16 residues in the CDR3. From germline, CDR1 is KGHDR and CDR2 SFDVKD. Trimming removed 5 bases from V and 6 bases from J; junction bases left unmatched: 12. CDR3 in DNA: TGTGCCACCAGTGGACGACGGGAGGTAAAGGGCAATGAGCAGTTCTTC. Amino acids: CATSGRREVKGNEQFF.

The V and J genes are TRBV5-1 and TRBJ1-1, with TRBD1 as a possible D gene (6 bases). The CDR3 totals 16 residues. V lost 0 bases and J lost 5, with 17 bases in between. The germline V gene encodes CDR1 SGHRS and CDR2 YFSETQ. In DNA form, the CDR3 reads TGCGCCAGCAGCTTGGCCACGGGGGGCGCGGGGACTGAAGCTTTCTTT. Protein sequence: CASSLATGGAGTEAFF. The full variable domain, in which reference TRBV5-1 and TRBJ1-1 provide the parts outside the CDR3, is KAGVTQTPRYLIKTRGQQVTLSCSPISGHRSVSWYQQTPGQGLQFLFEYFSETQRNKGNFPGRFSGRQFSNSRSEMNVSTLELGDSALYLCASSLATGGAGTEAFFGQGTRLTVV.